These T cell receptor beta chains were read from a single sample in a study of blood T cell repertoires in COVID-19. Data came from immunoSEQ multiplex PCR; TCRdb stores just in-frame clones and leaves some out. The sample lists 65,000 or so clones; about 92% were seen once. Sequencing was performed on peripheral blood. The receptors shown here come from a man aged 55 to 70 with acute or convalescent COVID-19. Each CDR3 is given with its conserved first and last residue. The order of the fields is V gene, D gene, clone size, J gene, CDR3 DNA, CDR3 protein. D genes are given only for firm matches. Size is omitted from some rows. Given values are once, few, many or a class for expanded clones.

>TRBV2|TRBD1|-|TRBJ1-3
TGTGCCAGCAGTGTGGACAGGGGCACAAACACCATATATTTT
CASSVDRGTNTIYF
>TRBV9|-|once|TRBJ1-1
TGTGCCAGCAGCGTAGTTCCGGGGAACACTGAAGCTTTCTTT
CASSVVPGNTEAFF
>TRBV6-5|-|-|TRBJ2-3
TGTGCCAGCAGTTACAGCCATGTCGGGGATACGCAGTATTTT
CASSYSHVGDTQYF
>TRBV10-2|TRBD1|once|TRBJ1-6
TGCGCCAGCTACGGACAGGTGGGAGGTTCACCCCTCCACTTT
CASYGQVGGSPLHF
>TRBV6-5|-|-|TRBJ1-5
TGTGCCAGCAGCCAGGGTAACCAGCCCCAGCATTTT
CASSQGNQPQHF
>TRBV7-9|-|-|TRBJ2-7
TGTGCCAGCAGCTCGAGGTACGGCGAGCAGTACTTC
CASSSRYGEQYF
>TRBV9|-|-|TRBJ1-3
TGTGCCAGCAGCGTAGTAGGGGCCACTGGAAACACCATATATTTT
CASSVVGATGNTIYF
>TRBV24-1|TRBD1|-|TRBJ1-2
TGTGCCACCCGGGACAGGGGGTCTAATGGGGGCTACACCTTC
CATRDRGSNGGYTF
>TRBV27|TRBD1|-|TRBJ2-2
TGTGCCAGCAGTTTATCGACGGGGACAGGGGTCACCGGGGAGCTGTTTTTT
CASSLSTGTGVTGELFF
>TRBV6-5|TRBD1|-|TRBJ2-5
TGTGCCAGCAGTTACCAGGGACAGGTACAAGAGACCCAGTACTTC
CASSYQGQVQETQYF
>TRBV5-5|-|-|TRBJ2-7
TGTGCCAGCAGCTTGGGGATGGGGAGGGGGAGCTACGAGCAGTACTTC
CASSLGMGRGSYEQYF
>TRBV5-1|-|-|TRBJ1-5
TGCGCCAGCAGCTTGGACGGGGTCGGCAATCAGCCCCAGCATTTT
CASSLDGVGNQPQHF
>TRBV15|TRBD1|-|TRBJ2-1
TGTGCCACCAGCAGGACCAGACAGGGGGCTTACGATGAGCAGTTCTTC
CATSRTRQGAYDEQFF
>TRBV7-2|TRBD1|-|TRBJ1-1
TGTGCCAGCAGCTTGGCCGGGACAGACCTGGCTTTCTTT
CASSLAGTDLAFF
>TRBV19|-|-|TRBJ1-6
TGTGCCAGTAGCCAGACGGCAGGGAATTCACCCCTCCACTTT
CASSQTAGNSPLHF
>TRBV19|-|once|TRBJ1-1
TGTGCCAGTAGTATTCAGCAGGGCGGTGAAGCTTTCTTT
CASSIQQGGEAFF
>TRBV24-1|-|-|TRBJ1-2
TGTGCCACCAGTGACAGTTCCCGCTACACCTTC
CATSDSSRYTF
>TRBV2|TRBD1|-|TRBJ1-2
TGTGCCAGCAGTGAACAGGGGGGCTATGGCTACACCTTC
CASSEQGGYGYTF
>TRBV18|-|-|TRBJ1-1
TGTGCCAGCTCATTAAGGGGAGGGATGACTGAAGCTTTCTTT
CASSLRGGMTEAFF
>TRBV4-1|-|-|TRBJ2-3
TGCGCCAGCAGCCAAACAGGGGGGGGCCTAGATACGCAGTATTTT
CASSQTGGGLDTQYF
>TRBV5-1|TRBD1|-|TRBJ1-1
TGCGCCAGCAGCGCCCGGGACAGGGGTCTCCTTAACACTGAAGCTTTCTTT
CASSARDRGLLNTEAFF
>TRBV19|-|-|TRBJ1-2
TGTGCCAGTAAACTCCCAGGGTACTATGGCTACACCTTC
CASKLPGYYGYTF
>TRBV10-3|-|-|TRBJ1-2
TGTGCCATCAGTGAACGGACAGTAGGCGATGGCTACACCTTC
CAISERTVGDGYTF
>TRBV18|-|-|TRBJ2-3
TGTGCCAGCTCACCTCGTCACAGATCAGATACGCAGTATTTT
CASSPRHRSDTQYF
>TRBV27|-|-|TRBJ1-2
TGTGCCAGCAGTTTGCATGAGGGCTATGGCTACACCTTC
CASSLHEGYGYTF
>TRBV18|-|-|TRBJ1-4
TGTGCCAGCTCACCACCGGAGAGGTTAGGTGGAGAAAAACTGTTTTTT
CASSPPERLGGEKLFF
>TRBV6-5|-|-|TRBJ2-2
TGTGCCAGCAGATGGAGTAACACCGGGGAGCTGTTTTTT
CASRWSNTGELFF
>TRBV19|-|few|TRBJ1-3
TGTGCCAGTAGGGCCAGCTCTGGAAACACCATATATTTT
CASRASSGNTIYF
>TRBV6-4|-|-|TRBJ2-2
TGTGCCAGCAGTGCGACAGGTACCACCGGGGAGCTGTTTTTT
CASSATGTTGELFF
>TRBV6-6|TRBD1|-|TRBJ1-2
TGTGCCAGCAGCGGGACAGGGGCAGCCTATGGCTACACCTTC
CASSGTGAAYGYTF
>TRBV5-6|-|-|TRBJ2-3
TGTGCCTTTGGGACTTTGGTCACAGATACGCAGTATTTT
CAFGTLVTDTQYF
>TRBV9|-|-|TRBJ1-2
TGTGCCAGCAGCGACCCCCACACATATGGCTACACCTTC
CASSDPHTYGYTF
>TRBV7-9|TRBD2|-|TRBJ2-1
TGTGCCAGCAGGAAACCCGGGGGGGGGAATGAGCAGTTCTTC
CASRKPGGGNEQFF
>TRBV5-8|TRBD1|-|TRBJ1-5
TGTGCCAGCAGCGGACAGGTGGTGGATCAGCCCCAGCATTTT
CASSGQVVDQPQHF
>TRBV27|TRBD2|-|TRBJ2-7
TGTGCCAGCAGTCCCCTAGCGGGGGGGCCCTACGAGCAGTACTTC
CASSPLAGGPYEQYF
>TRBV25-1|-|-|TRBJ1-1
TGTGCCAGCAGTGTTACAGGGTCCACTGAAGCTTTCTTT
CASSVTGSTEAFF
>TRBV7-2|TRBD1|-|TRBJ1-6
TGTGCCAGCAGCTTGAGGGACAGGCAGGCCTCCTATAATTCACCCCTCCACTTT
CASSLRDRQASYNSPLHF
>TRBV5-1|-|-|TRBJ2-1
TGCGCCAGCAGCTTGCCTCGGGGGGCCAATGAGCAGTTCTTC
CASSLPRGANEQFF
>TRBV5-1|-|-|TRBJ1-4
TGCGCCAGCAGTAGACAGATTAATGAAAAACTGTTTTTT
CASSRQINEKLFF
>TRBV11-2|TRBD1|-|TRBJ2-3
TGTGCCAGCAGCTCTCACAGGGGGCGGACAGATACGCAGTATTTT
CASSSHRGRTDTQYF
>TRBV9|-|-|TRBJ1-6
TGTGCCAGCAGCGTAGATCCCGCGGAGTCACCCCTCCACTTT
CASSVDPAESPLHF
>TRBV6-5|TRBD1|-|TRBJ1-6
TGTGCCAGCAGCCAGGACAGGGTTAATTCACCCCTCCACTTT
CASSQDRVNSPLHF
>TRBV6-4|-|-|TRBJ2-7
TGTGCCAGCAGCCCTACGCCCCCCTACGAGCAGTACTTC
CASSPTPPYEQYF
>TRBV4-1|-|-|TRBJ2-2
TGCGCCAGCAGCCAGGTAGGACACACCGTTTACCGGAACACCGGGGAGCTGTTTTTT
CASSQVGHTVYRNTGELFF
>TRBV2|-|-|TRBJ1-1
TGTGCCAGCCGCGGGGGCGACGCTTTCTTT
CASRGGDAFF
>TRBV6-1|-|-|TRBJ2-3
TGTGCCAGCAGTGAAGAGGGGAGGGGGTGGGCAGATACGCAGTATTTT
CASSEEGRGWADTQYF
>TRBV19|-|-|TRBJ1-5
TGTGCCAGTATTAACTCGGGGGTAGGCGACAATCAGCCCCAGCATTTT
CASINSGVGDNQPQHF
>TRBV12-5|-|-|TRBJ1-3
TGTGCTAGTGGTTTATCGACAGGCACCGGCTCTGGAAACACCATATATTTT
CASGLSTGTGSGNTIYF
>TRBV6-2/TRBV6-3|-|-|TRBJ2-7
TGTGCCAGCAGTAAGATGAACAGGGATTACGAGCAGTACTTC
CASSKMNRDYEQYF
>TRBV5-1|TRBD1|-|TRBJ2-2
TGCGCCAGCAGCTCCCAGGGTACCGGGACAGGGGGAGCCGGGGAGCTGTTTTTT
CASSSQGTGTGGAGELFF
>TRBV12-3/TRBV12-4|TRBD1|-|TRBJ1-2
TGTGCCAGCAGTCCCGGGACAGACTATGGCTACACCTTC
CASSPGTDYGYTF
>TRBV3-1/TRBV3-2|TRBD2|-|TRBJ2-7
TGTGCCAGCAGCCTCCGACTAGCGGGGGGGCGAAGCGAGCAGTACTTC
CASSLRLAGGRSEQYF